This section outlines one T cell receptor (beta chain) sequence together with its context. Its antigen is unidentified. The record originates from a study of radiotherapy plus CTLA-4 blockade in lung cancer. Study information: Among patients, less than 20% showed objective responses, and approximately 31% had disease control.

In chemo-refractory metastatic non-small-cell lung cancer, patients got ipilimumab CTLA-4 blockade together with focal radiation. The germline V gene has CDR1 LNHDA and CDR2 SQIVND (reference sequence). V was shortened by 5 bases and J by 3 bases, with 20 bases between the two germline ends. This CDR3 contains 17 residues. Clones were read by immunoSEQ multiplex PCR, and TCRdb kept only the in-frame ones, dropping some. The data contain more than 65,000 clones, around 83% of them singletons. Findings of the study overall: Blood-borne expansion of tumor-derived TCR clones followed radiotherapy plus ipilimumab.

V gene TRBV19 combines with J gene TRBJ1-5, with D hard to call. This sequence was found in a human donor with non-small cell lung cancer who had stable disease on radiotherapy plus ipilimumab. Sample: peripheral blood, taken from a patient treated with radiotherapy plus ipilimumab. The DNA of the CDR3 is TGTGCCAGTAGTTTTACCTTCCGGGCCTCAGACAATCAGCCCCAGCATTTT. It encodes CASSFTFRASDNQPQHF.